Only a few counts were recorded for the clone carrying this TCR beta chain. This sample is drawn from a study of cytomegalovirus exposure and HLA in healthy donors. PCR primers comprised 60 Vbeta and 13 Jbeta primers. TCRdb's copy holds only in-frame clones and misses some; the assay was immunoSEQ multiplex PCR. The sample shows more than 80,000 clones, about three quarters of them seen only once. The sequenced sample consisted of PBMCs. The source of this sequence is a human donor in good health.

The CDR3 spells CASSLKTGGSPDTQYF. The CDR3 region has the DNA TGTGCCAGCAGCCTCAAAACAGGGGGCAGTCCAGATACGCAGTATTTT. The V call is TRBV5-6, the J call TRBJ2-3; 9 bases align to TRBD1. CDR1 and CDR2 (germline): SGHDT, YYEEEE. The CDR3 has 16 amino acids. The V segment lost 4 bases and the J segment 4 bases; nucleotides outside the gene matches: 10.